This T cell receptor beta chain was sequenced during a study of breast tumors, draining lymph nodes, adjacent tissues. TCRdb re-called the multiplex PCR reads with MiXCR, one entry per CDR3 protein. The table has some 170,000 distinct CDR3 sequences, 30% to 35% seen once. This clonotype was counted ten times or more. Its antigen is as yet unknown. General study results and limits: The data were judged consistent with most tumor T cells coming from lymph node and expanding in tumor. The lymph node origin of tumor T cells was framed as consistent with a hypothesis, not demonstrated.

The lymph nodes were axillary draining lymph nodes from breast cancer patients. Looked up from germline, CDR1 is LNHDA and CDR2 is SQIVND (reference sequence). After removal of 5 bases from V and 1 base from J, the junction contained 10 bases not matched to a gene. The CDR3 loop spans 16 amino acids. The rearrangement joins TRBV19 to TRBJ2-7, with 8 nucleotides matching TRBD2. The sample comprised axillary lymph node tissue. The receptor was isolated from a female donor with breast cancer. Some clones in this sample may be carry-over from other donors' samples. CDR3: CASSPWVAGTSYEQYF. The CDR3 region has the DNA TGTGCCAGTAGTCCCTGGGTAGCGGGGACTTCCTACGAGCAGTACTTC.